These T cell receptor beta chains were read from a single sample in a study of blood T cell repertoires in COVID-19. Repertoires were generated with immunoSEQ multiplex PCR, while TCRdb's copy carries only in-frame clones and drops some. Of 380,000 or so clones listed, around 90% are singletons. Sequenced: peripheral blood. The receptors stem from a man between 35 and 55 years old with acute or convalescent COVID-19. The CDR3 runs from the conserved cysteine through the conserved F or W. D genes are given only for firm matches. Size is stated for part of the rows, as once, few or many counts, or as a class when the clone is expanded.

j_gene	d_gene	abundance	v_gene	CDR3nt	CDR3aa
TRBJ1-5	-	-	TRBV19	TGTGCCAGTAGTATATTTGCGGGCGAACCGAGCAATCAGCCCCAGCATTTT	CASSIFAGEPSNQPQHF
TRBJ2-3	-	once	TRBV7-2	TGTGCCAGCAGCTTAGTGGGCCAAGCTAGCACAGATACGCAGTATTTT	CASSLVGQASTDTQYF
TRBJ2-7	TRBD1	-	TRBV19	TGTGCCAGTAGTACGACAGGGATTTCCTACGAGCAGTACTTC	CASSTTGISYEQYF
TRBJ1-1	TRBD1	-	TRBV28	TGTGCCAGCAGGAACACAGGGGCCCCGAACACTGAAGCTTTCTTT	CASRNTGAPNTEAFF
TRBJ1-4	-	-	TRBV27	TGTGCCAGCAGTCCATGGGCAGATGGCTCTAATGAAAAACTGTTTTTT	CASSPWADGSNEKLFF
TRBJ1-1	TRBD1	-	TRBV3-1/TRBV3-2	TGTGCCAGCAGCCAGGAGGGAGGCAGGGGGCTGGGTACTGAAGCTTTCTTT	CASSQEGGRGLGTEAFF
TRBJ2-7	-	-	TRBV18	TGTGCCAGCTCACCAGAGACAGGCTCCTACGAGCAGTACTTC	CASSPETGSYEQYF
TRBJ2-7	-	-	TRBV7-8	TGTGCCAGCAGGGAGAGGGACATCTTTAGCGAGCAGTACTTC	CASRERDIFSEQYF
TRBJ1-2	-	-	TRBV6-1	TGTGCCAGCAGTGAAGCCACAGCAAACTATGGCTACACCTTC	CASSEATANYGYTF
TRBJ2-7	-	-	TRBV2	TGTGCCAGCAGAGAGGGACTCAACACCAACTACGAGCAGTACTTC	CASREGLNTNYEQYF
TRBJ2-7	-	-	TRBV4-3	TGCGCCAGCAGCCCCAGGGTTTTCATGGAGCAGTACTTC	CASSPRVFMEQYF
TRBJ2-5	TRBD2	-	TRBV5-1	TGCGCCAGCAGCTTGGCCACGGGGGGCCAAGAGACCCAGTACTTC	CASSLATGGQETQYF
TRBJ2-7	TRBD1	-	TRBV5-4	TGTGCCAGCAGCGATGGACAGGGGGTAGCCTACGAGCAGTACTTC	CASSDGQGVAYEQYF
TRBJ2-2	-	-	TRBV3-1/TRBV3-2	TGTGCCAGCAGCCAAGTCGTTCTCTTCCGGGAACTAACCGGGGAGCTGTTTTTT	CASSQVVLFRELTGELFF
TRBJ1-2	TRBD1	-	TRBV19	TGTGCCAGTAGTATGGCCGACAGGGGGCCAGGCTACACCTTC	CASSMADRGPGYTF
TRBJ1-5	-	-	TRBV28	TGTGCCAGCAGTTTAGCAACAGACAATCAGCCCCAGCATTTT	CASSLATDNQPQHF
TRBJ1-6	-	-	TRBV5-6	TGTGCCAGCAGCTGGACAGTTCGGAATTCACCCCTCCACTTT	CASSWTVRNSPLHF
TRBJ2-2	TRBD1	-	TRBV13	TGTGCCAGCAGCACAGACAGGGGGCCGAGTACCGGGGAGCTGTTTTTT	CASSTDRGPSTGELFF
TRBJ1-1	TRBD1	few	TRBV6-1	TGTGCCAGCAGTGAAGGATACAGGGGCGCTGAAGCTTTCTTT	CASSEGYRGAEAFF
TRBJ2-2	-	-	TRBV27	TGTGCCAGCAGTTTAAGACTAGTCGCCGGGGAGCTGTTTTTT	CASSLRLVAGELFF
TRBJ1-4	-	once	TRBV19	TGTGCCAGTAGTACTAAGAATGAAAAACTGTTTTTT	CASSTKNEKLFF
TRBJ2-7	-	-	TRBV12-3/TRBV12-4	TGTGCCAGGGTCCTCGGGAGCTCCTACGAGCAGTACTTC	CARVLGSSYEQYF
TRBJ2-7	TRBD2	-	TRBV19	TGTGCCAGTAGCTGGACTAGCGGTTCCTACGAGCAGTACTTC	CASSWTSGSYEQYF
TRBJ2-7	TRBD2	-	TRBV28	TGTGCCACCAGGACTAGCGGGAGGGCAAGAGAGCAGTACTTC	CATRTSGRAREQYF
TRBJ2-7	TRBD1	-	TRBV30	TGTGCCTGGAATACAGGGGGCGAGCAGTACTTC	CAWNTGGEQYF
TRBJ2-1	TRBD2	once	TRBV28	TGTGCCAGCAGTAAGACTAGCGGGAATAACAATGAGCAGTTCTTC	CASSKTSGNNNEQFF
TRBJ2-5	-	-	TRBV28	TGTGCCAGCAGTTTGGTGTCCTTCAGGTACCAAGAGACCCAGTACTTC	CASSLVSFRYQETQYF
TRBJ2-2	-	-	TRBV27	TGTGCCAGCAGGATACAGGGTAGGAGCGCGAACACCGGGGAGCTGTTTTTT	CASRIQGRSANTGELFF
TRBJ1-1	-	once	TRBV29-1	TGCAGCGTTATTTACTCGTCTGAAGCTTTCTTT	CSVIYSSEAFF
TRBJ2-1	TRBD2	-	TRBV11-3	TGTGCCAGCAGCTCCAGACTAGCGGGAGGGCGCAATGAGCAGTTCTTC	CASSSRLAGGRNEQFF
TRBJ2-1	TRBD1	-	TRBV18	TGTGCCAGCTCAGACAGGGGCGATGAGCAGTTCTTC	CASSDRGDEQFF
TRBJ2-7	TRBD2	-	TRBV4-2	TGTGCCAGCAGCTATCGACTAGCTCAGGGCGGGGGGCAGTACTTC	CASSYRLAQGGGQYF
TRBJ1-5	TRBD1	-	TRBV10-1	TGCGCCAGCAGAAACACAGGGGTGGGTCAGCCCCAGCATTTT	CASRNTGVGQPQHF
TRBJ2-1	TRBD1	-	TRBV28	TGTGCCAGCAGTCCCGGGACAGGGATTAATGAGCAGTTCTTC	CASSPGTGINEQFF
TRBJ1-1	TRBD1	-	TRBV6-5	TGTGCCAGCAGAAATACAGGGGGCACTGAAGCTTTCTTT	CASRNTGGTEAFF
TRBJ2-7	-	-	TRBV12-5	TGTGCTAGTGGTTTTCGGGCCTACGAGCAGTACTTC	CASGFRAYEQYF
TRBJ1-3	TRBD1	few	TRBV18	TGTGCCAGCTCACCACTGACAGGGGGCGCCTTTGGAAACACCATATATTTT	CASSPLTGGAFGNTIYF
TRBJ1-2	-	-	TRBV11-3	TGTGCCAGCAGCGTAGGGGAGACTAACTATGGCTACACCTTC	CASSVGETNYGYTF
TRBJ2-1	TRBD1	-	TRBV7-9	TGTGCCAGCAGCTTTCGACAGGGGTGGAATGAGCAGTTCTTC	CASSFRQGWNEQFF
TRBJ1-2	-	once	TRBV19	TGTGCCAGTACCCCGGGAGTTGCAGGCTACACCTTC	CASTPGVAGYTF
TRBJ2-2	-	-	TRBV7-9	TGTGCCAGCAGCCCTTATAAAGCAGGGAATCTCACCGGGGAGCTGTTTTTT	CASSPYKAGNLTGELFF
TRBJ1-4	TRBD1	-	TRBV6-6	TGTGCCAGCAGTGGACAGGGTTTCAATGAAAAACTGTTTTTT	CASSGQGFNEKLFF
TRBJ1-1	TRBD1	-	TRBV5-1	TGCGCCAGCAGCTCCACAGGGGTGACGAACACTGAAGCTTTCTTT	CASSSTGVTNTEAFF
TRBJ1-5	TRBD1	-	TRBV28	TGTGCCAGCAGTTCTCGTACAGGGGATAGCAATCAGCCCCAGCATTTT	CASSSRTGDSNQPQHF
TRBJ2-4	TRBD1	-	TRBV28	TGTGCCAGCAGCGACCTATGGACAGGACGCGGAAACATTCAGTACTTC	CASSDLWTGRGNIQYF
TRBJ2-2	TRBD1	few	TRBV7-3	TGTGCCAGCAGCTCCTCAGGGGGCAGAACCGGGGAGCTGTTTTTT	CASSSSGGRTGELFF
TRBJ1-5	-	once	TRBV4-1	TGCGCCAGCAGCCAAGTTTGGCAGAACAATCAGCCCCAGCATTTT	CASSQVWQNNQPQHF